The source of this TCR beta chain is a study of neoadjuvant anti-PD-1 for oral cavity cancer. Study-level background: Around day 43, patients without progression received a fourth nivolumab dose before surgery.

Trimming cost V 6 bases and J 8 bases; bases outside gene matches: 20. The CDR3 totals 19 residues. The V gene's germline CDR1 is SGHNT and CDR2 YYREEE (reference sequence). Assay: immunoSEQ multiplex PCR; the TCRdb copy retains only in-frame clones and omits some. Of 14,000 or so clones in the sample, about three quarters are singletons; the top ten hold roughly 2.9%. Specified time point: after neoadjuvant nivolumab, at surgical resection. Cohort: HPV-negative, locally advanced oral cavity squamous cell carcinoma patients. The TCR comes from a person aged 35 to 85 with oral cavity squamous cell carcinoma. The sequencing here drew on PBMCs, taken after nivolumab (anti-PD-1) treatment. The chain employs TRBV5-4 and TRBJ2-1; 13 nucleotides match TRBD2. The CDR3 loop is CASTREGRLAGGITDEQFF. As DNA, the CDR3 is TGTGCCAGCACCAGAGAGGGCCGACTAGCGGGAGGCATCACTGATGAGCAGTTCTTC.